This T cell receptor (beta chain) was recovered during a study of control samples from healthy donors and cancer patients. Assay: immunoSEQ multiplex PCR; the TCRdb copy retains only in-frame clones and omits some. This table has tens of thousands of clones, approximately 80% appearing once. Germline V gene data show CDR1 as SGHRS and CDR2 as YFSETQ. Trimming shortened V by 4 bases and J by 7 bases, and 14 bases separated the two germline ends. CDR3 length: 14 residues. The sample taken for sequencing was PBMCs. The V and J genes are TRBV5-1 and TRBJ1-4; tentative D call: TRBD1 (5 bases). The sequence was obtained from a woman in her forties or fifties with lung cancer. The CDR3 spells CASSPGSQGEKLFF. Written as DNA, the CDR3 is TGCGCCAGCAGCCCGGGGAGTCAGGGTGAAAAACTGTTTTTT.